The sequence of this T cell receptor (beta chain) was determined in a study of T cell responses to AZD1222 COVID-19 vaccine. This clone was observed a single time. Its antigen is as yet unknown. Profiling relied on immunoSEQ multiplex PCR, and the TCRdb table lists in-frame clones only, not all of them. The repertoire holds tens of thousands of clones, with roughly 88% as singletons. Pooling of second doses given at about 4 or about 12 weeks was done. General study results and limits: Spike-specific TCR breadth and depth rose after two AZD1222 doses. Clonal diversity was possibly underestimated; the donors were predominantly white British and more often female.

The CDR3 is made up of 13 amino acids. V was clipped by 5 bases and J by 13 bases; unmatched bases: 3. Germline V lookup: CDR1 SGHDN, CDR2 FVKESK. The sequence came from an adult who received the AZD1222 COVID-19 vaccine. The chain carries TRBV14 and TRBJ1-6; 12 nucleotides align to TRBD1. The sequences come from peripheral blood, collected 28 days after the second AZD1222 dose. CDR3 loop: CASSGTGGAPLHF. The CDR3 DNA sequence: TGTGCCAGCAGCGGGACAGGGGGCGCGCCCCTCCACTTT.